The 7 T cell receptor beta chains below were found in one sample sequenced in a study of preoperative IRX-2 immunotherapy in early breast cancer. Regarding treatment: preoperative locoregional IRX-2 cytokine immunotherapy. Here immunoSEQ multiplex PCR was the method, and the copy in TCRdb shows in-frame clones only, minus some. The repertoire holds about 38,000 clones, with roughly 80% as singletons. The sample consisted of lymph node tissue, taken after IRX-2 immunotherapy. These receptors originate from a human donor with breast cancer.

The chain uses TRBV19 and TRBJ2-2; D is ambiguous. The CDR3 totals 15 residues. V lost 0 bases to trimming and J lost 14 bases, with 19 bases between them. Germline V CDR1 and CDR2: LNHDA, SQIVND (reference sequence). Written as DNA, the CDR3 is TGTGCCAGTAGTATAGATCAAGTTAGTGGACGCAATCTGTTTTTT. Translating gives CASSIDQVSGRNLFF.

The gene calls are TRBV15 and TRBJ2-5, with unresolved D. Between the trimmed V and J ends, which lost 0 bases and 4 bases, there was a span of 12 bases. The CDR3 is 15 amino acids. Germline V gene data show CDR1 as LNHNV and CDR2 as YYDKDF (reference sequence). CDR3 region: CATSRDYRGGETQYF. CDR3 nucleotides: TGTGCCACCAGCAGAGACTACAGAGGCGGAGAGACCCAGTACTTC. The whole variable domain, filled in from reference TRBV15 and TRBJ2-5, reads DAMVIQNPRYQVTQFGKPVTLSCSQTLNHNVMYWYQQKSSQAPKLLFHYYDKDFNNEADTPDNFQSRRPNTSFCFLDIRSPGLGDTAMYLCATSRDYRGGETQYFGPGTRLLVL.

The V and J genes are TRBV5-1 and TRBJ1-3; 10 bases match TRBD1. CDR1 and CDR2 (germline): SGHRS, YFSETQ. CDR3 length: 17 amino acids. V was pared by 2 bases and J by 0 bases, with 5 bases of the junction left unmatched. The CDR3 protein is CASSFGTGDSSGNTIYF. CDR3 nucleotides: TGCGCCAGCAGCTTTGGGACAGGGGATTCCTCTGGAAACACCATATATTTT.

The CDR3 loop is CASSFGRSSNQPQHF. For the CDR3, the DNA is TGTGCCAGCAGCTTCGGCAGATCCAGCAATCAGCCCCAGCATTTT. The V call is TRBV11-3, the J call TRBJ1-5; D is unresolved. V lost 3 bases and J 1 base, leaving 10 bases between the germline ends. This CDR3 has 15 residues. Germline CDR1 is SGHNT and CDR2 is YENEEA.

The chain carries TRBV28 and TRBJ1-2, with a tentative D call TRBD1 (5 bases). From germline, CDR1 is MDHEN and CDR2 SYDVKM. This CDR3 has 13 amino acids. Trimming removed 4 bases at V and 8 bases at J, with 14 bases between. The chain's CDR3 is CASSSPGRDGYTF. CDR3 in DNA: TGTGCCAGCAGTTCTCCAGGGCGGGACGGCTACACCTTC.

The chain links TRBV7-1 to TRBJ2-1; TRBD2 matches 9 bases. TRBV7-1 is identified as an open reading frame with a role that is uncertain. This CDR3 comprises 15 residues. V shed 3 bases and J 11 bases; nucleotides not matched to a gene: 11. DNA of the CDR3: TGTGCCAGCAGCTCCGGTAGCGGGGGTGAGGGTAAGCAGTTCTTC. As protein: CASSSGSGGEGKQFF.

This chain connects TRBV11-3 to TRBJ1-3; 7 bases fit TRBD1. The germline V gene has CDR1 SGHNT and CDR2 YENEEA. The CDR3 extends over 16 amino acids. After removal of 3 bases from V and 4 bases from J, the junction contained 9 bases not matched to a gene. The CDR3 region has the DNA TGTGCCAGCAGCTTCCGGACAGGTAGTAGAGGAAACACCATATATTTT. Residues: CASSFRTGSRGNTIYF.